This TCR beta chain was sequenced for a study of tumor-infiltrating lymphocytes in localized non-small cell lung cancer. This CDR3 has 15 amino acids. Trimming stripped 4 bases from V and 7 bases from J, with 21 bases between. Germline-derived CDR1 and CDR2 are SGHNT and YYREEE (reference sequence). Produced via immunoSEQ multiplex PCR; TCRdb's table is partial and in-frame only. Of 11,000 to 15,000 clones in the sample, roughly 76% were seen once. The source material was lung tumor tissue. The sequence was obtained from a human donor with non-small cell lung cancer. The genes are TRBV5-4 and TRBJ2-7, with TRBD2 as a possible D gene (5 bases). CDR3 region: CASSPVRETTGEQYF. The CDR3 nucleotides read TGTGCCAGCAGCCCGGTGAGGGAGACGACGGGAGAGCAGTACTTC.